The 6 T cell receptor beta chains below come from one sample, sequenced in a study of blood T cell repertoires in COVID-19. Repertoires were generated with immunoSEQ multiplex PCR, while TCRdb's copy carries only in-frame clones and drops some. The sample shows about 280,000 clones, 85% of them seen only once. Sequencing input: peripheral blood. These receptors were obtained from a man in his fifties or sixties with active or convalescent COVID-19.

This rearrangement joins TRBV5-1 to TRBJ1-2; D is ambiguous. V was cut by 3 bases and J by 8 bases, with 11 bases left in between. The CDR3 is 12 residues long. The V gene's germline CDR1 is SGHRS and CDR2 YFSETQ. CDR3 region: CASSYEGHGYTF. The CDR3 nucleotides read TGCGCCAGCAGCTATGAGGGTCACGGCTACACCTTC.

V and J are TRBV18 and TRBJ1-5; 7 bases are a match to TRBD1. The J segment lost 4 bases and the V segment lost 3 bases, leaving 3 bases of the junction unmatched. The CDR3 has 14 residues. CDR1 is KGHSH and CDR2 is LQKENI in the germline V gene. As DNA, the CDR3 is TGTGCCAGCTCACCGGAGACAGGGAATCAGCCCCAGCATTTT. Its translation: CASSPETGNQPQHF.

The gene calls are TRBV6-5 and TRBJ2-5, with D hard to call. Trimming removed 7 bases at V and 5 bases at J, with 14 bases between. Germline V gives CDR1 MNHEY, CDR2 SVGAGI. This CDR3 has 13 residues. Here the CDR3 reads CASNNDGSETQYF. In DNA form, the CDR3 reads TGTGCCAGCAATAACGACGGGTCCGAGACCCAGTACTTC.

The CDR3 nucleotides read TGTGCCAGCAGTTACAGGGCGGGAGCCAAAAACATTCAGTACTTC. Amino acids: CASSYRAGAKNIQYF. The V gene is TRBV6-5, the J gene TRBJ2-4, with a weak D call TRBD2 (5 bases). Trimming removed 2 bases at V and 0 bases at J, with 8 bases between. From germline, CDR1 is MNHEY and CDR2 SVGAGI. There are 15 residues in the CDR3.

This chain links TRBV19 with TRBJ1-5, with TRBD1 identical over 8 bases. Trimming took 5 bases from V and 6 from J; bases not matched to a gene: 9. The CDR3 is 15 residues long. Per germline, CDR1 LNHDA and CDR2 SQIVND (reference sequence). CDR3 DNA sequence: TGTGCCAGTAGTCCCGGACAGGGACGAGGTCAGCCCCAGCATTTT. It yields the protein CASSPGQGRGQPQHF. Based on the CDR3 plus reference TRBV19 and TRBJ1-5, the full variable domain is DGGITQSPKYLFRKEGQNVTLSCEQNLNHDAMYWYRQDPGQGLRLIYYSQIVNDFQKGDIAEGYSVSREKKESFPLTVTSAQKNPTAFYLCASSPGQGRGQPQHFGDGTRLSIL.

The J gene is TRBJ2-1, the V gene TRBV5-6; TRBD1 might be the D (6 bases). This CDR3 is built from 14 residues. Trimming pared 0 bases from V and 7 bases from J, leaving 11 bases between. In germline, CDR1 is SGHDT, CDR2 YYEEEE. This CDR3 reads CASSLGGRMNEQFF. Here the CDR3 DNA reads TGTGCCAGCAGCTTGGGGGGGCGCATGAATGAGCAGTTCTTC.